Shown below are 24 T cell receptor beta chains from a single sample sequenced in a study of T-cell memory formation after mild COVID-19. TCRdb passed the 5' RACE reads through MiXCR, listing each CDR3 protein once. The profile covers approximately 400,000 distinct CDR3 sequences, with 20% to 30% appearing a single time and around 9.5% taken by the ten largest. Material: PBMCs or a T cell subset sorted from them (not recorded which). The origin of the receptors is an adult woman who had mild COVID-19 (a few samples of this study predate the infection). Cell type and time point are not known.

This clonotype turned up a few times. The gene calls are TRBV5-1 and TRBJ1-2; 7 bases map to TRBD1. This CDR3 comprises 16 residues. In germline, CDR1 is SGHRS, CDR2 YFSETQ. The J segment lost 8 bases and the V segment lost 1 base, leaving 14 bases of the junction unmatched. The CDR3 loop is CASSLLPSDRIEGYTF. Written as DNA, the CDR3 is TGCGCCAGCAGCTTGCTTCCGTCGGACAGGATCGAAGGCTACACCTTC.

The rearrangement uses TRBV7-3 and TRBJ2-1; D ambiguous. V was pared by 4 bases and J by 8 bases, with 15 bases between. The CDR3 length is 14 residues. Germline V gene sequence: CDR1 SGHTA, CDR2 FQGTGA. CDR3 sequence (DNA): TGTGCCAGCAGCTCCCATACGTGGGGTGATGAGCAGTTCTTC. It specifies CASSSHTWGDEQFF.

This clonotype was seen a handful of times. CDR3 nucleotide sequence: TGTGCCAGCAGGCCGGGACAGGGATGGAGTGAAAAACTGTTTTTT. Translated, it gives CASRPGQGWSEKLFF. V gene TRBV12-3 or TRBV12-4 combines with J gene TRBJ1-4, with 9 bases fitting TRBD1. The V and J ends lost 6 bases and 7 bases, in that order; junction bases with no gene match: 9. The CDR3 is made up of 15 amino acids.

The chain is built from TRBV6-2 or TRBV6-3 and TRBJ1-2; D perhaps matches TRBD1 (5 bases). V lost 7 bases to trimming and J lost 6 bases, with 9 bases between them. The germline V gene has CDR1 MNHEY and CDR2 SVGEGT. CDR3 length: 11 amino acids. CDR3 loop: CASTDSDGYTF. Written as DNA, the CDR3 is TGTGCCAGCACTGACAGTGATGGCTACACCTTC.

The rearrangement joins TRBV29-1 to TRBJ1-1, with 7 bases fitting TRBD1. Germline V gene lookup returns CDR1 SQVTM and CDR2 ANQGSEA. V gave up 6 bases and J gave up 3 bases; unmatched junction bases: 7. The CDR3 loop spans 13 amino acids. In DNA form, the CDR3 reads TGCAGCGTCCGGACAGGATTGTACACTGAAGCTTTCTTT. Amino acids: CSVRTGLYTEAFF.

J is TRBJ1-2 and V is TRBV29-1; 9 positions agree with TRBD1. The germline V gene encodes CDR1 SQVTM and CDR2 ANQGSEA. Trimming took 3 bases from V and 8 from J; bases not matched to a gene: 13. This CDR3 is built from 15 residues. DNA for the CDR3: TGCAGCGTTGACGGGGACAGGGTTTTTTTGGAGGGCTACACCTTC. Its protein product is CSVDGDRVFLEGYTF.

The chain links TRBV14 to TRBJ2-1; 9 bases agree with TRBD2. The V segment lost 0 bases and the J segment 2 bases; nucleotides outside the gene matches: 11. The CDR3 loop spans 19 amino acids. The germline V gene has CDR1 SGHDN and CDR2 FVKESK. CDR3 protein: CASSQDGVTSGKTYNEQFF. CDR3 DNA: TGTGCCAGCAGCCAAGATGGAGTGACTAGCGGCAAAACCTACAATGAGCAGTTCTTC. Full variable domain (outside the CDR3, taken from reference TRBV14 and TRBJ2-1): EAGVTQFPSHSVIEKGQTVTLRCDPISGHDNLYWYRRVMGKEIKFLLHFVKESKQDESGMPNNRFLAERTGGTYSTLKVQPAELEDSGVYFCASSQDGVTSGKTYNEQFFGPGTRLTVL.

This clonotype was seen a few times. V gene TRBV3-1 combines with J gene TRBJ1-5; D might be TRBD1 (5 bases). The germline CDR1 and CDR2 sequences are LGHDT and YNNKEL (reference sequence). This CDR3 has 16 residues. V lost 4 bases and J 9 bases, leaving 22 bases between the germline ends. The CDR3 region is CASSPRGSRAPGPQHF. The DNA of the CDR3 is TGTGCCAGCAGCCCCCGCGGGAGCAGGGCCCCAGGGCCCCAGCATTTT. Using reference TRBV3-1 and TRBJ1-5 for the parts outside the CDR3, the full variable domain is DTAVSQTPKYLVTQMGNDKSIKCEQNLGHDTMYWYKQDSKKFLKIMFSYNNKELIINETVPNRFSPKSPDKAHLNLHINSLELGDSAVYFCASSPRGSRAPGPQHFGDGTRLSIL.

With regard to this clonotype: At one of its ends the junction is not consistent with the germline gene, which may arise from a read error. The chain employs TRBV7-7 and TRBJ2-1; D might be TRBD2 (6 bases). The germline gives CDR1 SSHAT, CDR2 FNYEAQ (reference sequence). This CDR3 contains 15 residues. The CDR3 sequence: CASSPREGSYNEQFF. Written as DNA, the CDR3 is TGTGCTAGCAGCCCGCGGGAAGGCTCCTACAATGAGCAGTTCTTC.

This clonotype was detected only a few times. The chain combines TRBV9 with TRBJ2-7; the D gene is possibly TRBD2 (5 bases). Germline V CDR1 and CDR2: SGDLS, YYNGEE. The CDR3 runs to 14 residues. V was shortened by 0 bases and J by 1 base, with 8 bases between the two germline ends. CDR3 sequence reads: CASSVVEASYEQYF. CDR3 DNA: TGTGCCAGCAGCGTAGTGGAGGCTTCCTACGAGCAGTACTTC.

The rearrangement links TRBV7-2 to TRBJ2-6; TRBD1 matches 8 bases. Trimming took 5 bases from V and 3 from J; bases not matched to a gene: 9. CDR1 is SGHTA and CDR2 is FQGNSA in the germline V gene. This CDR3 region has 17 residues. CDR3 sequence reads: CASSLSGTGNGANVLTF. The CDR3 DNA reads TGTGCCAGCAGCCTCTCCGGGACAGGCAATGGGGCCAACGTCCTGACTTTC.

This clonotype occurred a few times. The chain combines TRBV7-6 with TRBJ1-1; tentative D call: TRBD1 (6 bases). Per the germline V gene, CDR1 is SGHVS and CDR2 is FNYEAQ. The CDR3 runs to 16 residues. Trimming shortened V by 5 bases and J by 3 bases, and 19 bases separated the two germline ends. CDR3 region: CASSLIQGDGYTEAFF. Here the CDR3 DNA reads TGTGCCAGCAGCCTGATACAGGGAGATGGGTACACTGAAGCTTTCTTT.

The chain recombines TRBV27 with TRBJ1-2; the D gene is possibly TRBD1 (5 bases). This CDR3 has 14 residues. V gave up 10 bases and J gave up 1 base, with 16 bases separating them. The germline V gene has CDR1 MNHEY and CDR2 SMNVEV (reference sequence). CDR3 DNA sequence: TGTGCCACCCAGGGTGGGGGGAGTAACTATGGCTACACCTTC. This translates into CATQGGGSNYGYTF.

This CDR3 reads CAINGNSGNNTQYF. In DNA form, the CDR3 reads TGTGCCATCAATGGGAATAGCGGGAACAATACGCAGTATTTT. The chain is built from TRBV10-3 and TRBJ2-3; 8 bases are shared with TRBD2. V was clipped by 7 bases and J by 7 bases; unmatched bases: 10. The CDR3 spans 14 residues. Per germline, CDR1 ENHRY and CDR2 SYGVKD.

V and J are TRBV7-2 and TRBJ2-4, with TRBD1 as a possible D gene (6 bases). Trimming left V 5 bases short and J 0 bases short, with 14 bases between. The germline CDR1 and CDR2 sequences are SGHTA and FQGNSA. The CDR3 covers 16 residues. The CDR3 DNA sequence: TGTGCCAGCAGCCGCTCCGGGACACGAGCCAAAAACATTCAGTACTTC. Residues: CASSRSGTRAKNIQYF.

The chain uses TRBV3-1 and TRBJ1-2; the match to TRBD1 covers 9 bases. J lost 13 bases, V lost 4 bases, and 7 bases had no gene match. Germline V gene sequence: CDR1 LGHDT, CDR2 YNNKEL (reference sequence). The CDR3 loop spans 12 amino acids. The CDR3 loop is CASSRRGGQGTF. The CDR3 nucleotides read TGTGCCAGCAGCCGCCGTGGGGGACAGGGCACCTTC.

This clonotype was observed a handful of times. V and J are TRBV15 and TRBJ2-1; the D call may be TRBD1 or TRBD2 (5 bases each). Per the germline V gene, CDR1 is LNHNV and CDR2 is YYDKDF (reference sequence). The CDR3 totals 16 residues. Between the trimmed V and J ends, which lost 3 bases and 4 bases, there was a span of 16 bases. For the CDR3, the DNA is TGTGCCACCAGCAGTGAATCGCTGGGGGTATACAATGAGCAGTTCTTC. Translated: CATSSESLGVYNEQFF.

This chain connects TRBV12-5 to TRBJ1-2; TRBD1 matches at 8 bases. This CDR3 comprises 14 residues. Germline V lookup: CDR1 LGHNT, CDR2 FRNRAP. V shed 4 bases and J 4 bases; nucleotides not matched to a gene: 5. Here the CDR3 DNA reads TGTGCTAGTGGTTCCGGGACAGGTGTCTATGGCTACACCTTC. Translating it yields CASGSGTGVYGYTF.

This clonotype was found many times. The chain links TRBV27 to TRBJ2-7; D is uncertain. V lost 6 bases, J lost 2 bases, and 17 bases lay in between. The CDR3 length is 15 residues. CDR1 is MNHEY, CDR2 SMNVEV, per germline (reference sequence). The DNA for the CDR3 is TGTGCCAGCAGCATTCATTTGGTAACGGCCTACGAGCAGTACTTC. Protein product: CASSIHLVTAYEQYF.

The gene calls are TRBV29-1 and TRBJ2-7; D is possibly TRBD1 (6 bases). Trimming left V 5 bases short and J 0 bases short, with 11 bases between. The germline V gene encodes CDR1 SQVTM and CDR2 ANQGSEA. The CDR3 consists of 13 residues. The CDR3 DNA reads as TGCAGCGTTAAACAGGGAAGCTCCTACGAGCAGTACTTC. Residues: CSVKQGSSYEQYF.

This clonotype was observed a few times. The genes are TRBV27 and TRBJ2-7; 9 bases fit TRBD2. The V gene's germline CDR1 is MNHEY and CDR2 SMNVEV (reference sequence). The CDR3 has 16 residues. Germline trimming cut 8 bases from V and 0 bases from J; bases unmatched to any gene: 11. The CDR3 reads CASWGLAGRSSYEQYF. CDR3 DNA: TGTGCCAGCTGGGGGCTAGCGGGGCGCAGCTCCTACGAGCAGTACTTC.

The chain uses TRBV30 and TRBJ1-2, with 7 bases fitting TRBD1. With 4 bases clipped from V and 5 bases from J, the junction kept 4 bases outside the gene matches. The CDR3 contains 12 residues. Germline V gene sequence: CDR1 GTSNPN, CDR2 SVGIG (reference sequence). CDR3 protein: CAWNPGGYGYTF. As DNA, the CDR3 is TGTGCCTGGAACCCAGGGGGTTATGGCTACACCTTC.

The chain recombines TRBV5-1 with TRBJ1-1; D is uncertain. V lost 2 bases, J lost 5 bases, and 19 bases lay in between. This CDR3 is built from 16 residues. Germline V lookup: CDR1 SGHRS, CDR2 YFSETQ. As DNA, the CDR3 is TGCGCCAGCAGCTTAGGTCGGGCAGGACCCAGTACTGAAGCTTTCTTT. Amino acid sequence: CASSLGRAGPSTEAFF.

This clonotype was seen at least ten times. The rearrangement links TRBV5-1 to TRBJ1-1; D possibly corresponds to TRBD1 (5 bases). The germline CDR1 and CDR2 sequences are SGHRS and YFSETQ. The CDR3 consists of 14 residues. The V gene lost 0 bases and the J gene lost 1 base, with 7 bases spanning the gap. The CDR3 loop is CASSLGGPNTEAFF. The CDR3 DNA reads TGCGCCAGCAGCTTGGGGGGCCCGAACACTGAAGCTTTCTTT.